The 8 T cell receptor beta chains presented below share a single source sample, sequenced in a study of Ad26.COV2.S vaccination and SARS-CoV-2 variants. The treatment: roughly 20 received Ad26.COV2.S at low or high dose, single or two shots; roughly 5 received placebo; per-sample allocation not given. Following the first vaccine or placebo injection, samples were taken on day 63. Profiled with immunoSEQ multiplex PCR; TCRdb holds only in-frame clones, not every one. The data contain about 330,000 clones, under 90% of them singletons. The input for sequencing was peripheral blood, taken in a trial of Ad26.COV2.S vaccine versus placebo. These receptors were obtained from a person aged 18-65 years who received the Ad26.COV2.S COVID-19 vaccine or a placebo.

The chain employs TRBV19 and TRBJ1-6; D gene uncertain. V gave up 6 bases and J gave up 7 bases, with 16 bases separating them. Germline lookup yields CDR1 LNHDA and CDR2 SQIVND (reference sequence). The CDR3 contains 15 residues. This CDR3 reads CASRMGEAENSPLHF. DNA for the CDR3: TGTGCCAGTAGGATGGGTGAGGCTGAGAATTCACCCCTCCACTTT.

The V call is TRBV18, the J call TRBJ1-1; maybe TRBD1 (6 bases). Trimming pared 3 bases from V and 5 bases from J, leaving 13 bases between. The CDR3 is 14 amino acids. Germline values: CDR1 KGHSH, CDR2 LQKENI. In DNA, the CDR3 is TGTGCCAGCTCACCCGGGGGCCGGGGAACTGAAGCTTTCTTT. It is translated as CASSPGGRGTEAFF.

The chain combines TRBV18 with TRBJ2-5, with D possibly matching TRBD1 (6 bases). The CDR3 extends over 14 amino acids. Germline V gene data show CDR1 as KGHSH and CDR2 as LQKENI. Trimming removed 6 bases at V and 4 bases at J, with 15 bases between. CDR3 DNA sequence: TGTGCCAGCTCCCCTCGCGAAGGGGGAGAGACCCAGTACTTC. It yields the protein CASSPREGGETQYF.

The sample holds a few counts of this clone. CDR3 amino acids: CASRGYEQFF. The CDR3 coding sequence is TGTGCCAGCAGGGGTTATGAGCAGTTCTTC. This chain connects TRBV12-3 or TRBV12-4 to TRBJ2-1; D is ambiguous. The ends were cut back, 6 bases at V and 8 bases at J, with 5 bases in the middle. The CDR3 length is 10 residues.

The rearrangement joins TRBV5-1 to TRBJ2-7, with a tentative D call TRBD2 (5 bases). CDR3 length equals 16 residues. CDR1 and CDR2 (germline): SGHRS, YFSETQ. Trimming shortened V by 5 bases and J by 2 bases, and 20 bases separated the two germline ends. The CDR3 is CASSSPRTAGTYEQYF. The CDR3 DNA reads as TGCGCCAGCAGTTCACCTAGGACGGCCGGGACCTACGAGCAGTACTTC.

The chain links TRBV12-3 or TRBV12-4 to TRBJ1-3, with a tentative D call TRBD1 (6 bases). V lost 5 bases and J lost 7, with 12 bases in between. CDR3 size: 13 residues. The CDR3 spells CASSPTGGNTIYF. The CDR3 bases are TGTGCCAGCAGTCCGACAGGTGGGAACACCATATATTTT.

The chain combines TRBV29-1 with TRBJ1-4; tentative D call: TRBD1 (6 bases). The V gene lost 5 bases and the J gene lost 4 bases, with 11 bases spanning the gap. This CDR3 contains 13 residues. The germline V gene encodes CDR1 SQVTM and CDR2 ANQGSEA. Written as DNA, the CDR3 is TGCAGCGTTACAGGGAACGGTAATGAAAAACTGTTTTTT. Its translation: CSVTGNGNEKLFF.

The chain carries TRBV28 and TRBJ2-1, with TRBD2 matching over 8 bases. The length of the CDR3 is 16 residues. Germline CDR1 and CDR2: MDHEN and SYDVKM. The V segment lost 8 bases and the J segment 7 bases; nucleotides outside the gene matches: 16. The CDR3 coding sequence is TGTGCCAGCCTATCCTCAGCGGGAGCGACCTCAAATGAGCAGTTCTTC. This codes for CASLSSAGATSNEQFF. The variable domain in full, completed from reference TRBV28 and TRBJ2-1, reads DVKVTQSSRYLVKRTGEKVFLECVQDMDHENMFWYRQDPGLGLRLIYFSYDVKMKEKGDIPEGYSVSREKKERFSLILESASTNQTSMYLCASLSSAGATSNEQFFGPGTRLTVL.